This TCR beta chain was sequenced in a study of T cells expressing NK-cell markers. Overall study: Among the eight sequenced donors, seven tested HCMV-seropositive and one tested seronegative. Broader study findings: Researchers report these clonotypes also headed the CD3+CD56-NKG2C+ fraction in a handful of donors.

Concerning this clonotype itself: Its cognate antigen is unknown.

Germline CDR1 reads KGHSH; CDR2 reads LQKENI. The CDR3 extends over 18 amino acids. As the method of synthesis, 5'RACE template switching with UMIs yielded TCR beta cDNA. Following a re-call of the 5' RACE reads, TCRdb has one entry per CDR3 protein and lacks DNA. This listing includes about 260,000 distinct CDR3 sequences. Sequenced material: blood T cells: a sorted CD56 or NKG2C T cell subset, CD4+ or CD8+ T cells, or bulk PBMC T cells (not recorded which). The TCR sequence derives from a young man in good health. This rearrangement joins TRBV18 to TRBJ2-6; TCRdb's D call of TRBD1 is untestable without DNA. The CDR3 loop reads CASSNRAPGVSGANVLTF.